Listed here are 25 T cell receptor beta chains from one sample, sequenced in a study of blood T cell repertoires in COVID-19. The protocol was immunoSEQ multiplex PCR, while the TCRdb copy is restricted to in-frame clones and leaves out a portion. The data contain under 65,000 clones, more than 80% of them singletons. The sample comprised peripheral blood. The source is a man in his sixties with COVID-19, enrolled during active disease.

A few counts support this clone. J is TRBJ1-6 and V is TRBV7-9; D might be TRBD1 (5 bases). The CDR3 loop spans 16 amino acids. V was cut by 2 bases and J by 4 bases, with 12 bases left in between. Germline lookup yields CDR1 SEHNR and CDR2 FQNEAQ (reference sequence). The CDR3: CASSLSGSQYNSPLHF. In nucleotides, the CDR3 is TGTGCCAGCAGCTTATCAGGGTCACAGTATAATTCACCCCTCCACTTT.

The rearrangement joins TRBV2 to TRBJ2-5, with 10 bases lining up with TRBD2. V trimming: 7 bases; J trimming: 4 bases; junction bases outside the gene matches: 9. The CDR3 sequence is 15 residues long. Germline V gene data show CDR1 as SNHLY and CDR2 as FYNNEI. The DNA of the CDR3 is TGTGCCAGCAATCTCAAAGCGGGAGGGTCAGAGACCCAGTACTTC. It translates to CASNLKAGGSETQYF.

The table lists this clone with a count of one. This chain uses TRBV19 with TRBJ1-1; TRBD1 agrees at 7 bases. The germline V gene has CDR1 LNHDA and CDR2 SQIVND (reference sequence). The CDR3 runs to 15 residues. The junction had 7 bases not matched to a gene; V was cut back by 6 bases and J by 0 bases. Written as DNA, the CDR3 is TGTGCCAGTAGCTTGGGACAGATAATGAACACTGAAGCTTTCTTT. This translates into CASSLGQIMNTEAFF.

CDR3 bases: TGTGCCAGCAGCCTAGGGGACAGGTTCACGGAGCAGTACTTC. Translating gives CASSLGDRFTEQYF. The V gene is TRBV7-3, the J gene TRBJ2-7, with TRBD1 identical over 8 bases. There are 14 residues in the CDR3. Germline lookup yields CDR1 SGHTA and CDR2 FQGTGA. V was pared by 5 bases and J by 7 bases, with 10 bases of the junction left unmatched.

The chain joins TRBV5-5 to TRBJ1-1; TRBD1 matches at 7 bases. The CDR3 runs 13 residues. Unmatched junction bases numbered 4, after V lost 4 bases and J lost 4 bases. Germline CDR1 reads SGHKS; CDR2 reads YYEKEE (reference sequence). The CDR3 spells CASSMTGRTEAFF. DNA of the CDR3: TGTGCCAGCAGCATGACAGGGCGCACTGAAGCTTTCTTT.

This chain joins TRBV20-1 and TRBJ2-5, with D uncertain. The CDR3 runs to 11 residues. V dropped 3 bases and J dropped 3 bases, with 5 bases sitting between them. The V gene's germline CDR1 is DFQATT and CDR2 SNEGSKA (reference sequence). The CDR3 DNA follows: TGCAGTGCTAGGGAGAAAGAGACCCAGTACTTC. Encoded protein: CSAREKETQYF.

V gene TRBV7-3 combines with J gene TRBJ1-5; 7 bases fit TRBD1. The CDR3 runs 13 residues. CDR1 and CDR2 from the germline V gene are SGHTA and FQGTGA. The V segment lost 11 bases and the J segment 1 base; nucleotides outside the gene matches: 5. The CDR3 bases are TGTGCCTCTCGGGACAGCAGCAATCAGCCCCAGCATTTT. Protein product: CASRDSSNQPQHF. Full variable domain (outside the CDR3, taken from reference TRBV7-3 and TRBJ1-5): GAGVSQTPSNKVTEKGKYVELRCDPISGHTALYWYRQSLGQGPEFLIYFQGTGAADDSGLPNDRFFAVRPEGSVSTLKIQRTERGDSAVYLCASRDSSNQPQHFGDGTRLSIL.

This rearrangement joins TRBV25-1 to TRBJ2-1; TRBD2 might be the D (5 bases). The CDR3 consists of 14 residues. The germline V gene encodes CDR1 MGHDK and CDR2 SYGVNS. V was trimmed by 1 base and J by 8 bases, leaving 12 bases between them. The CDR3 reads CASSEFTGTDEQFF. In nucleotides, the CDR3 is TGTGCCAGCAGTGAATTCACGGGAACGGATGAGCAGTTCTTC.

The DNA of the CDR3 is TGCAGCGTTTTCGGGACAGGGTTGAACTATGGCTACACCTTC. Protein sequence: CSVFGTGLNYGYTF. The chain has TRBV29-1 and TRBJ1-2, with 9 bases matching TRBD1. With 5 bases clipped from V and 2 bases from J, the junction kept 6 bases outside the gene matches. Looked up from germline, CDR1 is SQVTM and CDR2 is ANQGSEA. This CDR3 spans 14 amino acids.

The chain recombines TRBV5-1 with TRBJ2-7, with TRBD2 identical over 11 bases. Per germline, CDR1 SGHRS and CDR2 YFSETQ. The CDR3 contains 15 residues. Germline trimming cut 1 base from V and 5 bases from J; bases unmatched to any gene: 5. CDR3 nucleotide sequence: TGCGCCAGCAGCTTGCGTAGCGGGGGGGCCAACGAGCAGTACTTC. This encodes CASSLRSGGANEQYF.

The V and J genes are TRBV29-1 and TRBJ2-7; D is ambiguous. V was cut by 4 bases and J by 3 bases, with 7 bases left in between. The CDR3 consists of 11 residues. Germline values: CDR1 SQVTM, CDR2 ANQGSEA. CDR3: CSVGHGYEQYF. Written as DNA, the CDR3 is TGCAGCGTTGGTCACGGCTACGAGCAGTACTTC.

The chain carries TRBV16 and TRBJ1-1; perhaps TRBD1 as D (6 bases). V was trimmed by 1 base and J by 7 bases, leaving 16 bases between them. The CDR3 runs 15 residues. Germline loops: CDR1 KGHSY, CDR2 FQNENV. The CDR3 sequence: CASSQFTRGGGEAFF. DNA of the CDR3: TGTGCCAGCAGCCAATTTACAAGGGGAGGGGGTGAAGCTTTCTTT.

The V and J genes are TRBV2 and TRBJ2-7; TRBD1 agrees at 11 bases. V gave up 9 bases and J gave up 7 bases; unmatched junction bases: 11. This CDR3 comprises 14 residues. Germline lookup yields CDR1 SNHLY and CDR2 FYNNEI. The CDR3 bases are TGTGCCAGTGGTCCATCCGGGACAGGGGGAGAGCAGTACTTC. Amino acid sequence: CASGPSGTGGEQYF.

This clone came up once. The chain carries TRBV10-3 and TRBJ1-4; 9 nucleotides agree with TRBD1. This CDR3 comprises 15 residues. The V gene's germline CDR1 is ENHRY and CDR2 SYGVKD. V lost 5 bases, J lost 8 bases, and 9 bases stayed unmatched. DNA for the CDR3: TGTGCCATCAGTCCCGGGACAGGGACAACGGAAAAACTGTTTTTT. This sequence encodes CAISPGTGTTEKLFF.

The gene calls are TRBV6-5 and TRBJ1-1, with D possibly TRBD1 on 5 matching bases. This CDR3 is built from 14 residues. With 6 bases removed from V and 3 bases from J, the gap between germline ends came to 14 bases. CDR1 MNHEY and CDR2 SVGAGI come from the germline V gene. CDR3 region: CASRRGQSHTEAFF. CDR3 DNA: TGTGCCAGCAGGCGAGGACAAAGCCACACTGAAGCTTTCTTT.

The chain employs TRBV5-4 and TRBJ2-5; TRBD1 aligns across 7 bases. Trimming at V came to 4 bases and at J to 2 bases, leaving 8 bases not matched to a gene. This CDR3 is built from 15 residues. The germline V gene encodes CDR1 SGHNT and CDR2 YYREEE (reference sequence). CDR3 DNA sequence: TGTGCCAGCAGCGCACGACAGGGCGGGCAAGAGACCCAGTACTTC. Translation: CASSARQGGQETQYF.

This chain joins TRBV7-2 and TRBJ2-3; a possible D gene is TRBD2 (6 bases). Per the germline V gene, CDR1 is SGHTA and CDR2 is FQGNSA. The CDR3 has 17 residues. The V end was cut by 0 bases, the J end by 5 bases, with 18 bases between. The CDR3 nucleotides are TGTGCCAGCAGCTTAGCGCCCTTAGGAGGGGCACAAGATACGCAGTATTTT. Translated, it gives CASSLAPLGGAQDTQYF.

The sample holds one count of this clone. V usage is TRBV19 and J usage is TRBJ2-3; 7 bases are a match to TRBD2. The germline V gene has CDR1 LNHDA and CDR2 SQIVND (reference sequence). V gave up 3 bases and J gave up 3 bases; unmatched junction bases: 6. This CDR3 region has 15 residues. CDR3 region: CASSIAGGGTDTQYF. As DNA, the CDR3 is TGTGCCAGTAGTATCGCCGGGGGAGGGACAGATACGCAGTATTTT.

The chain links TRBV6-2 or TRBV6-3 to TRBJ2-7; the D gene is possibly TRBD2 (7 bases). The CDR3 spans 18 residues. Germline loops: CDR1 MNHEY, CDR2 SVGEGT. The germline V and J ends were trimmed by 6 bases and 3 bases, with 27 bases remaining between them. The CDR3 DNA follows: TGTGCCAGCAGCTCGACAGGCCCTAGCGGCACCTCCTACTACGAGCAGTACTTC. As protein: CASSSTGPSGTSYYEQYF.

The rearrangement uses TRBV9 and TRBJ2-3; 8 bases match TRBD2. With V trimmed by 4 bases and J by 2 bases, 3 bases remained unmatched. CDR1 and CDR2 (germline): SGDLS, YYNGEE. The CDR3 covers 14 residues. The CDR3 DNA reads as TGTGCCAGCAGCCCGGGGGGGTTCACAGATACGCAGTATTTT. Its translation is CASSPGGFTDTQYF.

The J gene is TRBJ2-1, the V gene TRBV3-1 (or the pseudogene TRBV3-2), with unresolved D. The CDR3 consists of 12 residues. V lost 1 base to trimming and J lost 9 bases, with 7 bases between them. Germline lookup yields CDR1 LGHDT and CDR2 YNNKEL (reference sequence). CDR3 bases: TGTGCCAGCAGCCAAGTCCCAGGTGAGCAGTTCTTC. Translating gives CASSQVPGEQFF.

The chain is built from TRBV4-2 and TRBJ2-7, with TRBD2 matching over 12 bases. V gave up 0 bases and J gave up 5 bases; unmatched junction bases: 8. The CDR3 consists of 17 residues. Germline CDR1 LGHNA, CDR2 YNFKEQ. The CDR3 here is CASSQDRGTSGLHEQYF. The DNA of the CDR3 is TGTGCCAGCAGCCAAGATCGGGGGACTAGCGGGCTCCACGAGCAGTACTTC.

In this sample, this clone turned up once. This chain uses TRBV3-1 (or the pseudogene TRBV3-2) with TRBJ1-5; D is undetermined. The CDR3 is made up of 13 amino acids. The V gene's germline CDR1 is LGHDT and CDR2 YNNKEL (reference sequence). Deletions cut 3 bases from V and 4 bases from J, with 7 bases between. The CDR3 region has the DNA TGTGCCAGCAGCCAGGGCAGGAATCAGCCCCAGCATTTT. This codes for CASSQGRNQPQHF.

The sample holds one count of this clone. The chain uses TRBV5-1 and TRBJ2-1; 7 nucleotides agree with TRBD1. V gave up 3 bases and J gave up 7 bases; unmatched junction bases: 4. Germline CDR1 reads SGHRS; CDR2 reads YFSETQ. The CDR3 sequence is 13 residues long. DNA for the CDR3: TGCGCCAGCAGCTCGGACAGGAGGAATGAGCAGTTCTTC. Its translation: CASSSDRRNEQFF.

This clone was observed once. V is TRBV29-1 and J is TRBJ1-2, with D possibly being TRBD1 (5 bases). The germline V gene has CDR1 SQVTM and CDR2 ANQGSEA. This CDR3 has 12 residues. The V gene lost 1 base and the J gene lost 3 bases, with 6 bases spanning the gap. CDR3 DNA sequence: TGCAGCGTTGAAGGACAGTACTATGGCTACACCTTC. Protein sequence: CSVEGQYYGYTF.